This is a list of T cell receptor beta chains from one sample in a study of blood T cell dynamics during melanoma immunotherapy. Sequencing was performed with immunoSEQ multiplex PCR; in TCRdb, only in-frame clones are kept and a portion is missing. This table holds some 9,400 clones, 70% to 90% found once. This material consisted of blood, taken from a patient treated with checkpoint blockade. Every receptor here comes from a human donor with melanoma. CDR3s include the opening cysteine and the closing phenylalanine or tryptophan. Each record gives: CDR3 protein, CDR3 DNA, V gene, J gene, D gene, clone size. D genes are given only for firm matches. The size of a clone is reported for some rows only, either as once, few or many, or as a class for expanded clones.

CASSRGTSGGRLETQYF	TGTGCCAGCAGCAGAGGGACTAGCGGGGGACGCTTGGAGACCCAGTACTTC	TRBV7-8	TRBJ2-5	TRBD2	-
CASSPPGGGSYEQYF	TGTGCCAGCAGCCCACCGGGCGGGGGGTCCTACGAGCAGTACTTC	TRBV11-2	TRBJ2-7	TRBD2	-
CASSPQEVLTTEAFF	TGTGCCAGCTCACCACAAGAGGTCCTCACAACTGAAGCTTTCTTT	TRBV18	TRBJ1-1	-	-
CASNPRLLYRDRGLSGNTIYF	TGTGCCAGCAATCCAAGACTTCTTTACCGGGACCGAGGACTCTCTGGAAACACCATATATTTT	TRBV27	TRBJ1-3	-	-
CASSLAVSTNYGYTF	TGCGCCAGCAGCTTGGCCGTCAGTACTAACTATGGCTACACCTTC	TRBV5-1	TRBJ1-2	-	-
CASSEVHVTVEKLFF	TGTGCCAGCAGTGAGGTTCATGTGACAGTCGAAAAACTGTTTTTT	TRBV6-1	TRBJ1-4	-	-
CASRVYRGGGNQPQHF	TGTGCCAGCAGGGTATACAGGGGGGGTGGCAATCAGCCCCAGCATTTT	TRBV6-4	TRBJ1-5	TRBD1	-
CASSPLAGGETGELFF	TGTGCCAGCTCACCTCTAGCGGGGGGTGAAACCGGGGAGCTGTTTTTT	TRBV18	TRBJ2-2	TRBD2	-
CASSPTRGFSYNEQFF	TGCGCCAGCAGCCCCACTCGGGGGTTCTCCTACAATGAGCAGTTCTTC	TRBV5-1	TRBJ2-1	-	-
CSVVEGQGFAYGYGYTF	TGCAGCGTAGTGGAGGGGCAGGGGTTTGCCTACGGCTATGGCTACACCTTC	TRBV29-1	TRBJ1-2	-	-
CASSPPPGGTNTGELFF	TGTGCCAGCTCACCACCCCCAGGGGGGACAAACACCGGGGAGCTGTTTTTT	TRBV18	TRBJ2-2	-	-
CASSYDRMNTEAFF	TGCGCCAGCAGCTACGACAGGATGAACACTGAAGCTTTCTTT	TRBV5-1	TRBJ1-1	-	-
CASRLQGVGANVLTF	TGTGCCAGCAGGTTACAGGGGGTTGGGGCCAACGTCCTGACTTTC	TRBV28	TRBJ2-6	TRBD1	-
CASSLADEMYEQYF	TGTGCCAGCAGCTTGGCCGACGAAATGTACGAGCAGTACTTC	TRBV5-5	TRBJ2-7	-	-
CASSHPGTGFLSGNTIYF	TGCGCCAGCAGTCATCCCGGGACAGGGTTTCTCTCTGGAAACACCATATATTTT	TRBV4-1	TRBJ1-3	TRBD1	once
CASRTGPYTGELFF	TGTGCCAGCAGGACAGGGCCTTACACCGGGGAGCTGTTTTTT	TRBV2	TRBJ2-2	TRBD1	once